Detailed here is one T cell receptor beta chain. As handled by the study authors: Quantification of nucleated cells was approximated via reference gene primer amplification. Repertoires were generated with immunoSEQ multiplex PCR, while TCRdb's copy carries only in-frame clones and drops some. That table is the source of V, J and clone size, and D and trimming were worked out from the DNA. The table shows around 300,000 clones, with 65% to 85% occurring only once. The CDR3 has 15 amino acids. Trimming pared 2 bases from V and 4 bases from J, leaving 13 bases between. Germline CDR1 and CDR2: SGHRS and YFSETQ. These data come from a study of blood T cell repertoires in COVID-19. Across the study: The analysed material was cDNA or gDNA that came from T cells, B-cell-depleted T cells, or PBMCs.

The rearrangement links TRBV5-1 to TRBJ1-3; tentatively, D is TRBD1 (6 bases). This sequence was found in a man between 25 and 39 years old with active or convalescent COVID-19. Sequenced: peripheral blood. The CDR3 DNA follows: TGCGCCAGCAGCTTTGGCGGCAGGGGCGGAAACACCATATATTTT. Amino acid sequence: CASSFGGRGGNTIYF.